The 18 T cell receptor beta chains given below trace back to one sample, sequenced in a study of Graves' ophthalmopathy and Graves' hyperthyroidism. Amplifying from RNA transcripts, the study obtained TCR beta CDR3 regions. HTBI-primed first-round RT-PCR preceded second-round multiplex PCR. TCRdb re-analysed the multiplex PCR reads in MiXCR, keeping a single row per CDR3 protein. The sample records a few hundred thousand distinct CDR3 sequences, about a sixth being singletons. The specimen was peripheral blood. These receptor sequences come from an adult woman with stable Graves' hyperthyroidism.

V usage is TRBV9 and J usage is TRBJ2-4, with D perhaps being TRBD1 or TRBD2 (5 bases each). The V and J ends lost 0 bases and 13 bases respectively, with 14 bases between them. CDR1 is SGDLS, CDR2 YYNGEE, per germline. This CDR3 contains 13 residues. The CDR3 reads CASSVDRGGPQYF. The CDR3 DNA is TGTGCCAGCAGCGTAGACCGGGGCGGACCGCAGTACTTC.

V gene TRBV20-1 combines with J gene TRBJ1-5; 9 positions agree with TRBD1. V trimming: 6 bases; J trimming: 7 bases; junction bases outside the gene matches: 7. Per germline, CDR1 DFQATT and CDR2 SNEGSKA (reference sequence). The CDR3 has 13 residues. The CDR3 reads CSAGTGGQQPQHF. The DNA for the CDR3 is TGCAGTGCGGGCACAGGGGGCCAGCAGCCCCAGCATTTT.

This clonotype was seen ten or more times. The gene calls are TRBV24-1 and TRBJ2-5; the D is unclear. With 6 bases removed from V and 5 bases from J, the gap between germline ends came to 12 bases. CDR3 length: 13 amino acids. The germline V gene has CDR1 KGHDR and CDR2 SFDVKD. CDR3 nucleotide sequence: TGTGCCACCAGTCGGCCTCCCCGGGAGACCCAGTACTTC. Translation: CATSRPPRETQYF.

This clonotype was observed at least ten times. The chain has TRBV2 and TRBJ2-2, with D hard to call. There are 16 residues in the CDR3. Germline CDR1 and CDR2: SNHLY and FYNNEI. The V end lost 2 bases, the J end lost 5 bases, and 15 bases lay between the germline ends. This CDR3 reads CASSERYGRRTGELFF. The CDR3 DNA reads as TGTGCCAGCAGTGAAAGGTATGGGCGACGGACCGGGGAGCTGTTTTTT.

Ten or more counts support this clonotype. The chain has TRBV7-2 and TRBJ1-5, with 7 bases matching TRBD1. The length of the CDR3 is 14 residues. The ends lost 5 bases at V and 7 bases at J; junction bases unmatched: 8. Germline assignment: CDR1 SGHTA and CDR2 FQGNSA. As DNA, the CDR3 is TGTGCCAGCAGCACACGACAGGGAACGCAGCCCCAGCATTTT. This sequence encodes CASSTRQGTQPQHF.

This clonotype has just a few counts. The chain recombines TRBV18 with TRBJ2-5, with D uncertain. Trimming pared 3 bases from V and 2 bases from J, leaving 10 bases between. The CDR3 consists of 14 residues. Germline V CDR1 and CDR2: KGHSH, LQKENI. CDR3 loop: CASSPDGMQETQYF. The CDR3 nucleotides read TGTGCCAGCTCACCGGATGGGATGCAAGAGACCCAGTACTTC.

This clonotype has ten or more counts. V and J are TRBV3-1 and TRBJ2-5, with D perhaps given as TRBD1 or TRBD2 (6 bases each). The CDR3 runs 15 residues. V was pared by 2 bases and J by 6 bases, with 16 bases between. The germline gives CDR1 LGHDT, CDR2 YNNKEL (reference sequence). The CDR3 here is CASSQSPGAGKTQYF. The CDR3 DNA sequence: TGTGCCAGCAGCCAAAGTCCGGGGGCAGGGAAGACCCAGTACTTC.

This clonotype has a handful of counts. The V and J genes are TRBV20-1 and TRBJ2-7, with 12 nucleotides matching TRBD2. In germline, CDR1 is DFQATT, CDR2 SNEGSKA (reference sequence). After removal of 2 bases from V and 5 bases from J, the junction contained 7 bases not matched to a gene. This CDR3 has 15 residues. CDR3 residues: CSARPSGRVVDEQYF. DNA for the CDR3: TGCAGTGCTAGACCTAGCGGGAGGGTAGTCGACGAGCAGTACTTC.

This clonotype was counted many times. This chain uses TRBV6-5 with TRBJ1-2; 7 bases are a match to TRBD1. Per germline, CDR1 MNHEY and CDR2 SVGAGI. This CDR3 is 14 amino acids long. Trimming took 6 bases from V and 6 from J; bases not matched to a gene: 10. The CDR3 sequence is CASRPPRDSDGYTF. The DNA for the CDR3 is TGTGCCAGCAGGCCCCCCCGGGACAGTGATGGCTACACCTTC.

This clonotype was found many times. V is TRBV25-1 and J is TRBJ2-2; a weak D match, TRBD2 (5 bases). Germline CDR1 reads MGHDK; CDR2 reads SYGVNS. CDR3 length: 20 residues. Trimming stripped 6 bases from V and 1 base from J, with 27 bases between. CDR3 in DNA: TGTGCCAGCAGCCCTGCCCCAGCGGACCTTTACCTTCTGAACACCGGGGAGCTGTTTTTT. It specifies CASSPAPADLYLLNTGELFF.

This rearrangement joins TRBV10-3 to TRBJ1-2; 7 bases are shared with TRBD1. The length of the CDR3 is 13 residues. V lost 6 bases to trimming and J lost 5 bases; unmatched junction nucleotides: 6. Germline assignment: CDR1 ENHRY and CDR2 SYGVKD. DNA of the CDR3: TGTGCCATCAGAACCGGGACAGTTTATGGCTACACCTTC. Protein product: CAIRTGTVYGYTF.

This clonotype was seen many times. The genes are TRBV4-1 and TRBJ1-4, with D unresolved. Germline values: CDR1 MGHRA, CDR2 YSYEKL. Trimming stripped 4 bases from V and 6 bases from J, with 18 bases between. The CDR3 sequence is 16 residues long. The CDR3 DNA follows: TGCGCCAGCAGCCCTGTTGGTAAGGAGGGATATGAAAAACTGTTTTTT. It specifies CASSPVGKEGYEKLFF.

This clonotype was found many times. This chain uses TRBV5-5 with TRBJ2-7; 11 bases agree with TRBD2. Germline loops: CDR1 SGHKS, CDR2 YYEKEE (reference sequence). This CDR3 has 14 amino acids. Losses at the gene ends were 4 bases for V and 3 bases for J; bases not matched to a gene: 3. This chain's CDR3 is CASSGGLAGYEQYF. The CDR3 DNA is TGTGCCAGCAGCGGCGGACTAGCGGGCTACGAGCAGTACTTC.

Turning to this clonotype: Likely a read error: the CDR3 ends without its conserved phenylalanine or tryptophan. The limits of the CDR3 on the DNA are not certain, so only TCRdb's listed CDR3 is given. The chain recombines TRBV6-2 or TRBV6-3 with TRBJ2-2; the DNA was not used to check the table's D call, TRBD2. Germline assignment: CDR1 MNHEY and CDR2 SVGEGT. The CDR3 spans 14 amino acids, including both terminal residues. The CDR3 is CASWPSAYTGELCL.

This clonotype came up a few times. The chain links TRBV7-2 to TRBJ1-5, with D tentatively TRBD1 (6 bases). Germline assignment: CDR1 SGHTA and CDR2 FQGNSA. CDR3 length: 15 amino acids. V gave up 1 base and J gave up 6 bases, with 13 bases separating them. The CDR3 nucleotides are TGTGCCAGCAGCTTAGGGAGGGGGACTGGTCAGCCCCAGCATTTT. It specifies CASSLGRGTGQPQHF.

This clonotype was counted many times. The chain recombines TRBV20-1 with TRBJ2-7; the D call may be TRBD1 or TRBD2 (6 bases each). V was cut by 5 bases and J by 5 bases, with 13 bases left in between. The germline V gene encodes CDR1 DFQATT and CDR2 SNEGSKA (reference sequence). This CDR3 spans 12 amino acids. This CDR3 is CSAARGDNEQYF. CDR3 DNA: TGCAGTGCTGCAAGGGGGGACAACGAGCAGTACTTC.

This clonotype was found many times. CDR3 region: CASSHYNRDLHNIQYF. The DNA for the CDR3 is TGTGCCAGCTCACACTACAACCGGGACCTGCACAACATTCAGTACTTC. The chain uses TRBV18 and TRBJ2-4; perhaps D is TRBD1 or TRBD2 (5 bases each). This CDR3 has 16 amino acids. V gave up 4 bases and J gave up 7 bases, with 20 bases separating them. Germline assignment: CDR1 KGHSH and CDR2 LQKENI.

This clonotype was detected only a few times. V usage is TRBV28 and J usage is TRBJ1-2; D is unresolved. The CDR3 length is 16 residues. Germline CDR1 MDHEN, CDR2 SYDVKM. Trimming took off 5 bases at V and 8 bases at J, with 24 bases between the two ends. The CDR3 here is CASSLTPGVGPRGYTF. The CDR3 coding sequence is TGTGCCAGCAGTCTCACGCCCGGGGTAGGCCCTCGGGGCTACACCTTC.